Following are 15 T cell receptor beta chains from one sample sequenced in a study of CD8 T cells in Susac syndrome. Reverse transcription of 0.5 to 1 ug RNA was performed with random hexamers. TCRdb processed the immunoSEQ multiplex PCR reads anew with MiXCR; each CDR3 protein has one entry. The table records fewer than 80,000 distinct CDR3 sequences, about 94% of them present only once. The sample comprised CD8+ T cells from PBMCs. The receptors come from a human donor with multiple sclerosis.

The rearrangement uses TRBV6-6 and TRBJ2-7; TRBD1 matches at 11 bases. Germline CDR1 and CDR2: MNHNY and SVGAGI (reference sequence). Germline trimming cut 10 bases from V and 6 bases from J; bases unmatched to any gene: 5. The CDR3 sequence is 12 residues long. The CDR3 DNA reads as TGTGCCATCCGGACAGGGGGCGGCGAGCAGTACTTC. Protein product: CAIRTGGGEQYF.

The J gene is TRBJ2-2, the V gene TRBV30; 11 bases are shared with TRBD1. The CDR3 has 16 amino acids. Losses at the gene ends were 5 bases for V and 5 bases for J; bases not matched to a gene: 10. CDR1 is GTSNPN and CDR2 is SVGIG in the germline V gene (reference sequence). The CDR3 DNA reads as TGTGCCTGGGCCGGCATGGGACAGGGGGAAACCGGGGAGCTGTTTTTT. Translated, it gives CAWAGMGQGETGELFF.

The genes are TRBV5-1 and TRBJ1-1; possible D gene TRBD1, 5 bases. The CDR3 sequence is 13 residues long. Germline CDR1 reads SGHRS; CDR2 reads YFSETQ. Trimming took off 4 bases at V and 6 bases at J, with 13 bases between the two ends. The CDR3 loop is CASSTGTSPEAFF. CDR3 bases: TGCGCCAGCAGCACCGGGACGTCCCCTGAAGCTTTCTTT.

V usage is TRBV27 and J usage is TRBJ1-1; D remains unclear. Trimming removed 0 bases at V and 3 bases at J, with 14 bases between. Per the germline V gene, CDR1 is MNHEY and CDR2 is SMNVEV (reference sequence). CDR3 size: 16 residues. The CDR3 nucleotides are TGTGCCAGCAGTTTATCTCCGACACACTCCTACACTGAAGCTTTCTTT. It encodes CASSLSPTHSYTEAFF.

The genes are TRBV28 and TRBJ2-7; 10 bases are a match to TRBD1. The CDR3 has 15 residues. The germline CDR1 and CDR2 sequences are MDHEN and SYDVKM. After removal of 7 bases from V and 4 bases from J, the junction contained 10 bases not matched to a gene. The CDR3 DNA follows: TGTGCCAGCAAAACGGGACAGGGGATTCCATACGAGCAGTACTTC. This gives the protein CASKTGQGIPYEQYF.

The J gene is TRBJ2-7, the V gene TRBV27, with D possibly being TRBD1 (6 bases). CDR3 size: 13 residues. In germline, CDR1 is MNHEY, CDR2 SMNVEV (reference sequence). V shed 2 bases and J shed 6 bases, with 11 bases lying between them. CDR3 DNA sequence: TGTGCCAGCAGTTTAGGGGGCCTGTCCGAGCAGTACTTC. Translating it yields CASSLGGLSEQYF.

V gene TRBV27 combines with J gene TRBJ2-7; the match to TRBD2 covers 8 bases. CDR3 length equals 13 residues. The V segment lost 8 bases and the J segment 0 bases; nucleotides outside the gene matches: 3. Germline CDR1 and CDR2: MNHEY and SMNVEV (reference sequence). The CDR3 sequence is CASAGLGSYEQYF. CDR3 nucleotides: TGTGCCAGCGCGGGACTAGGCTCCTACGAGCAGTACTTC.

The V call is TRBV2, the J call TRBJ1-4, with D possibly TRBD1 on 5 matching bases. This CDR3 has 16 residues. CDR1 and CDR2 from the germline V gene are SNHLY and FYNNEI. Trimming took off 6 bases at V and 0 bases at J, with 14 bases between the two ends. The CDR3 protein is CASRARDAATNEKLFF. CDR3 DNA: TGTGCCAGCAGGGCAAGGGACGCAGCAACTAATGAAAAACTGTTTTTT.

The V and J genes are TRBV6-5 and TRBJ1-1; D uncertain. This CDR3 contains 13 residues. Germline values: CDR1 MNHEY, CDR2 SVGAGI. V shed 0 bases and J shed 3 bases, with 5 bases lying between them. Written as DNA, the CDR3 is TGTGCCAGCAGTTACTCATCCTACACTGAAGCTTTCTTT. Amino acid sequence: CASSYSSYTEAFF.

This rearrangement joins TRBV6-2 or TRBV6-3 to TRBJ2-1; no firm D call. This CDR3 spans 13 amino acids. CDR1 is MNHEY and CDR2 is SVGEGT in the germline V gene. Trimming left V 4 bases short and J 2 bases short, with 6 bases between. The CDR3 nucleotides read TGTGCCAGCAGTTCCCCCGCCTACAATGAGCAGTTCTTC. Translation gives CASSSPAYNEQFF.

The chain is built from TRBV4-1 and TRBJ2-1, with 7 bases matching TRBD2. The CDR3 totals 16 residues. Germline trimming cut 0 bases from V and 5 bases from J; bases unmatched to any gene: 7. The germline V gene has CDR1 MGHRA and CDR2 YSYEKL. The CDR3 loop is CASSQDRDYLDNEQFF. In DNA form, the CDR3 reads TGCGCCAGCAGCCAAGATAGGGACTATCTGGACAATGAGCAGTTCTTC.

This clonotype was detected once. The chain is built from TRBV29-1 and TRBJ2-4, with D maybe TRBD2 (6 bases). The CDR3 is 12 amino acids. Germline CDR1 SQVTM, CDR2 ANQGSEA. Trimming took 7 bases from V and 9 from J, leaving 16 bases between them. CDR3 bases: TGCAGCGCAATCGGGGGACTGGGCATTCAGTACTTC. Protein sequence: CSAIGGLGIQYF.

The chain carries TRBV14 and TRBJ1-2; 7 positions match TRBD1. Germline assignment: CDR1 SGHDN and CDR2 FVKESK. The length of the CDR3 is 16 residues. Trimming removed 4 bases from V and 1 base from J; junction bases left unmatched: 9. The CDR3 nucleotides are TGTGCCAGCAGCCCAAGGCACCGGGACAGTAACTATGGCTACACCTTC. Protein product: CASSPRHRDSNYGYTF.

This chain links TRBV5-1 with TRBJ2-1; the D is unclear. The CDR3 sequence is 13 residues long. The germline V gene encodes CDR1 SGHRS and CDR2 YFSETQ. The ends were cut back, 8 bases at V and 0 bases at J, with 9 bases in the middle. The CDR3 DNA reads as TGCGCCAGTCAGGTTAGCTCCTACAATGAGCAGTTCTTC. Protein: CASQVSSYNEQFF. Full variable domain (missing parts from reference TRBV5-1 and TRBJ2-1): KAGVTQTPRYLIKTRGQQVTLSCSPISGHRSVSWYQQTPGQGLQFLFEYFSETQRNKGNFPGRFSGRQFSNSRSEMNVSTLELGDSALYLCASQVSSYNEQFFGPGTRLTVL.

The chain recombines TRBV5-1 with TRBJ2-5, with 12 bases aligning to TRBD1. Per germline, CDR1 SGHRS and CDR2 YFSETQ. J gave up 5 bases and V 4 bases, and 6 bases lay outside the gene matches. CDR3 size: 15 residues. The chain's CDR3 is CASSLGQGAKETQYF. The DNA of the CDR3 is TGCGCCAGCAGCCTGGGACAGGGGGCCAAGGAGACCCAGTACTTC. Combining the CDR3 with reference TRBV5-1 and TRBJ2-5 gives the whole variable domain KAGVTQTPRYLIKTRGQQVTLSCSPISGHRSVSWYQQTPGQGLQFLFEYFSETQRNKGNFPGRFSGRQFSNSRSEMNVSTLELGDSALYLCASSLGQGAKETQYFGPGTRLLVL.